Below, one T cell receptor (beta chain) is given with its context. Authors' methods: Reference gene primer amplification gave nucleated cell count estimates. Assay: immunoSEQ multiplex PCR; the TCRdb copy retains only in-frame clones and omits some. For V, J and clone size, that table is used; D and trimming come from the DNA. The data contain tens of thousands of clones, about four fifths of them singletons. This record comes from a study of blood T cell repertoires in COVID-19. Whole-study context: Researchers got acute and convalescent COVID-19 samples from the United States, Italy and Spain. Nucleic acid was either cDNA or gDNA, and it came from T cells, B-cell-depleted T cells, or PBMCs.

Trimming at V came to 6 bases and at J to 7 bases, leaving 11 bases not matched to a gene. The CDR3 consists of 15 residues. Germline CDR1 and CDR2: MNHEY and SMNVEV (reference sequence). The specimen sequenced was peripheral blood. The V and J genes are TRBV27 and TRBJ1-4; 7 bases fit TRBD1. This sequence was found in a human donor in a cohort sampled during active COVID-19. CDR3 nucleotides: TGTGCCAGCAGCGTGCAACAGGGGAGAGGTGAAAAACTGTTTTTT. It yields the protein CASSVQQGRGEKLFF.